The entry below describes one T cell receptor (beta chain). Looked up from germline, CDR1 is SGHTA and CDR2 is FQGTGA. Trimming removed 5 bases from V and 7 bases from J; junction bases left unmatched: 10. The CDR3 has 15 residues. Measured with immunoSEQ multiplex PCR; TCRdb has only the in-frame clones, and not every one. The sample shows just under 20,000 clones, 70% to 90% of them seen only once. These data belong to a study of blood T cell repertoires in COVID-19. Study-level background: COVID-19 samples collected from the United States, Italy and Spain covered acute and convalescent phases. In each case, the material was cDNA or gDNA derived from T cells, B-cell-depleted T cells, or PBMCs.

The chain recombines TRBV7-3 with TRBJ2-1; 8 bases are a match to TRBD2. The sequenced material came from peripheral blood. This receptor was taken from a human donor with active COVID-19. The donor label of this sample is uncertain. The CDR3 is CASSITSGLGNEQFF. Here the CDR3 DNA reads TGTGCCAGCAGCATTACTAGCGGACTTGGGAATGAGCAGTTCTTC.